The 29 T cell receptor beta chains presented below share a single source sample, sequenced in a study of blood T cell repertoires in COVID-19. Here immunoSEQ multiplex PCR was the method, and the copy in TCRdb shows in-frame clones only, minus some. The table records 150,000 or so clones, around 80% of them present only once. Sequenced input: peripheral blood. Receptors originate from a human donor with acute or convalescent COVID-19. The donor label of this sample is uncertain.

The chain links TRBV27 to TRBJ1-3; D remains unclear. V lost 10 bases to trimming and J lost 7 bases, with 8 bases between them. CDR3 length: 10 amino acids. Per germline, CDR1 MNHEY and CDR2 SMNVEV (reference sequence). CDR3 sequence (DNA): TGTGCCATCCCCGGGAACACCATATATTTT. Its translation: CAIPGNTIYF.

The V gene is TRBV7-2, the J gene TRBJ1-3, with D tentatively TRBD1 (6 bases). From germline, CDR1 is SGHTA and CDR2 FQGNSA. V was cut by 5 bases and J by 4 bases, with 15 bases left in between. CDR3 length: 15 residues. The chain's CDR3 is CASSPSGGRGNTIYF. DNA of the CDR3: TGTGCCAGCAGCCCCTCGGGGGGGCGAGGAAACACCATATATTTT.

The chain combines TRBV19 with TRBJ1-2; a possible D gene is TRBD1 (6 bases). Germline CDR1 reads LNHDA; CDR2 reads SQIVND (reference sequence). The CDR3 length is 14 residues. V was cut by 3 bases and J by 5 bases, with 13 bases left in between. The chain's CDR3 is CASSMGAGPYGYTF. The DNA for the CDR3 is TGTGCCAGTAGTATGGGGGCAGGACCATATGGCTACACCTTC.

This chain joins TRBV19 and TRBJ1-6; D may be TRBD1 (6 bases). Germline V gene data show CDR1 as LNHDA and CDR2 as SQIVND (reference sequence). The V gene lost 7 bases and the J gene lost 7 bases, with 14 bases spanning the gap. The CDR3 totals 14 residues. Written as DNA, the CDR3 is TGTGCCAGTATGGGCAGGGGACGGAATTCACCCCTCCACTTT. Encoded protein: CASMGRGRNSPLHF.

The rearrangement joins TRBV27 to TRBJ1-5, with 9 bases that match TRBD1. This CDR3 is built from 14 residues. From germline, CDR1 is MNHEY and CDR2 SMNVEV (reference sequence). With V trimmed by 5 bases and J by 4 bases, 3 bases remained unmatched. In DNA, the CDR3 is TGTGCCAGCAGTACGACAGGGGGGAATCAGCCCCAGCATTTT. Residues: CASSTTGGNQPQHF.

This chain connects TRBV6-5 to TRBJ1-6; 10 nucleotides agree with TRBD1. V lost 6 bases and J lost 9; bases outside the gene matches: 5. Germline CDR1 MNHEY, CDR2 SVGAGI. This CDR3 is 14 amino acids long. DNA for the CDR3: TGTGCCAGCAGGGAGGGACAGGGGATTTCACCCCTCCACTTT. As protein: CASREGQGISPLHF.

As concerns this clone: One end of the junction varies from germline; a read error may be responsible. The chain combines TRBV7-7 with TRBJ2-5; the D gene is possibly TRBD2 (7 bases). CDR3 size: 14 residues. Per the germline V gene, CDR1 is SSHAT and CDR2 is FNYEAQ (reference sequence). The CDR3 DNA sequence: TGTGCTAGCAGCTTAGCGCGGGGGCAGGAGACCCAGTACTTC. It is translated as CASSLARGQETQYF.

This sequence joins TRBV18 and TRBJ2-1; 15 bases are shared with TRBD2. The germline gives CDR1 KGHSH, CDR2 LQKENI. The CDR3 has 20 residues. Trimming took 4 bases from V and 0 from J; bases not matched to a gene: 10. This CDR3 reads CASSRGTSGGMSSSYNEQFF. CDR3 nucleotide sequence: TGTGCCAGCTCACGAGGGACTAGCGGGGGGATGTCGAGCTCCTACAATGAGCAGTTCTTC.

The chain carries TRBV4-1 and TRBJ2-3; the match to TRBD1 covers 9 bases. The CDR3 runs to 15 residues. The V gene end was trimmed by 2 bases and the J gene end by 2 bases; junction bases not matched to a gene: 2. Germline assignment: CDR1 MGHRA and CDR2 YSYEKL. CDR3 sequence (DNA): TGCGCCAGCAGCCAACGGACAGGGGCCACAGATACGCAGTATTTT. Translating gives CASSQRTGATDTQYF.

This rearrangement joins TRBV5-1 to TRBJ1-1; no definite D call. Germline CDR1 reads SGHRS; CDR2 reads YFSETQ. The V end lost 5 bases, the J end lost 0 bases, and 8 bases lay between the germline ends. The CDR3 runs 13 residues. The CDR3 nucleotides are TGCGCCAGCAGGGAGGGCGTGAACACTGAAGCTTTCTTT. Protein: CASREGVNTEAFF.

The V and J genes are TRBV4-1 and TRBJ2-1; 10 bases fit TRBD2. V was clipped by 0 bases and J by 8 bases; unmatched bases: 16. CDR3 size: 19 residues. Germline V lookup: CDR1 MGHRA, CDR2 YSYEKL. The CDR3 reads CASSQDKSRSRLAGDEQFF. CDR3 DNA sequence: TGCGCCAGCAGCCAAGATAAATCGAGAAGTCGACTAGCGGGCGATGAGCAGTTCTTC.

J is TRBJ1-2 and V is TRBV5-1, with TRBD1 as a possible D gene (6 bases). CDR3 length: 16 amino acids. Trimming shortened V by 3 bases and J by 0 bases, and 15 bases separated the two germline ends. Germline CDR1 and CDR2: SGHRS and YFSETQ. The CDR3: CASSWTVMTSNYGYTF. The CDR3 region has the DNA TGCGCCAGCAGCTGGACAGTTATGACTTCTAACTATGGCTACACCTTC.

The table lists this clone with a few counts. J is TRBJ1-1 and V is TRBV4-2; 8 bases are shared with TRBD1. With V trimmed by 1 base and J by 1 base, 5 bases remained unmatched. This CDR3 has 16 amino acids. From germline, CDR1 is LGHNA and CDR2 YNFKEQ. The CDR3 region is CASSQAMGTGNTEAFF. As DNA, the CDR3 is TGTGCCAGCAGCCAAGCAATGGGGACAGGGAACACTGAAGCTTTCTTT.

The chain recombines TRBV11-1 with TRBJ2-7, with 7 bases that match TRBD1. The CDR3 sequence is 12 residues long. The J segment lost 6 bases and the V segment lost 6 bases, leaving 5 bases of the junction unmatched. Germline-derived CDR1 and CDR2 are SGHAT and FQDESV (reference sequence). This chain's CDR3 is CASSVRDSEQYF. The CDR3 DNA is TGTGCCAGCAGTGTAAGGGACAGCGAGCAGTACTTC.

Concerning this clone: One junction end does not reproduce the germline sequence, and a read error may be involved. The chain carries TRBV10-1 and TRBJ1-2; D perhaps matches TRBD1 (5 bases). The CDR3 consists of 14 residues. Germline values: CDR1 WNHNN, CDR2 SYGVQD (reference sequence). CDR3 amino acids: CATSTGSKNYGYTF. The DNA of the CDR3 is TGCGCCACCAGTACAGGATCTAAGAACTATGGCTACACCTTC.

The V and J genes are TRBV5-1 and TRBJ2-3; a weak D match, TRBD1 (6 bases). The CDR3 loop spans 15 amino acids. The germline CDR1 and CDR2 sequences are SGHRS and YFSETQ. V dropped 4 bases and J dropped 4 bases, with 16 bases sitting between them. The CDR3 DNA follows: TGCGCCAGCAGCCCCGTAGGGGGACGCGCAGATACGCAGTATTTT. Residues: CASSPVGGRADTQYF.

The chain joins TRBV13 to TRBJ2-7; D is unclear. CDR3 size: 14 residues. The ends were cut back, 0 bases at V and 3 bases at J, with 9 bases in the middle. Germline V gene lookup returns CDR1 PRHDT and CDR2 FYEKMQ (reference sequence). CDR3 loop: CASSLGTLVYEQYF. CDR3 sequence (DNA): TGTGCCAGCAGCTTAGGGACACTGGTCTACGAGCAGTACTTC.

The V gene is TRBV19, the J gene TRBJ2-6; 10 nucleotides match TRBD1. Germline V gene data show CDR1 as LNHDA and CDR2 as SQIVND (reference sequence). Trimming cost V 8 bases and J 8 bases; bases outside gene matches: 6. This CDR3 comprises 14 residues. DNA of the CDR3: TGTGCCAGTGCCGGGACAGGGGTACCCAACGTCCTGACTTTC. Translation: CASAGTGVPNVLTF.

The gene calls are TRBV27 and TRBJ1-2, with TRBD1 identical over 9 bases. The V segment lost 4 bases and the J segment 0 bases; nucleotides outside the gene matches: 3. Germline values: CDR1 MNHEY, CDR2 SMNVEV (reference sequence). CDR3 length equals 15 residues. In DNA form, the CDR3 reads TGTGCCAGCAGTTCCGGGACAGGGACTAACTATGGCTACACCTTC. Translating it yields CASSSGTGTNYGYTF.

V usage is TRBV6-1 and J usage is TRBJ1-6; no definite D call. The CDR3 extends over 12 amino acids. Trimming took 2 bases from V and 14 from J, leaving 10 bases between them. Germline CDR1 reads MNHNS; CDR2 reads SASEGT. The DNA for the CDR3 is TGTGCCAGCAGTGAAAGCCTTCTGGCCCTCCACTTT. Translating gives CASSESLLALHF.

This chain uses TRBV6-5 with TRBJ1-1; TRBD1 aligns across 7 bases. V lost 2 bases, J lost 4 bases, and 10 bases stayed unmatched. Germline CDR1 reads MNHEY; CDR2 reads SVGAGI. The CDR3 has 16 residues. This CDR3 is CASSYPGQKGVTEAFF. The DNA for the CDR3 is TGTGCCAGCAGTTACCCGGGACAGAAAGGGGTCACTGAAGCTTTCTTT.

The chain carries TRBV25-1 and TRBJ2-1; 10 bases fit TRBD2. V lost 5 bases, J lost 9 bases, and 10 bases stayed unmatched. There are 15 residues in the CDR3. The germline CDR1 and CDR2 sequences are MGHDK and SYGVNS. The CDR3 nucleotides are TGTGCCAGCAGTTCCAGCGGGGGGGCCCTTAGTGAGCAGTTCTTC. This gives the protein CASSSSGGALSEQFF.

The chain's CDR3 is CAWSLYRDDSPLHF. CDR3 nucleotides: TGTGCCTGGAGTTTATACAGGGATGATTCACCCCTCCACTTT. The chain carries TRBV30 and TRBJ1-6; D may be TRBD1 (6 bases). The ends were cut back, 2 bases at V and 8 bases at J, with 13 bases in the middle. From germline, CDR1 is GTSNPN and CDR2 SVGIG (reference sequence). The CDR3 sequence is 14 residues long.

This rearrangement joins TRBV19 to TRBJ1-1; a possible D gene is TRBD1 (6 bases). V lost 6 bases, J lost 8 bases, and 16 bases lay in between. The CDR3 contains 13 residues. Germline V gene lookup returns CDR1 LNHDA and CDR2 SQIVND (reference sequence). Written as DNA, the CDR3 is TGTGCCAGTAGGGGACGGGGGGGCCCCGAAGCTTTCTTT. Its translation is CASRGRGGPEAFF.

This clone has only one observation. The V and J genes are TRBV7-2 and TRBJ1-3; TRBD1 is a possible D gene (5 bases). This CDR3 has 16 amino acids. The germline V gene encodes CDR1 SGHTA and CDR2 FQGNSA. The germline V and J ends were trimmed by 7 bases and 0 bases, with 16 bases remaining between them. The CDR3 coding sequence is TGTGCCAGCACCCCGGGGGGGGGAACCTCTGGAAACACCATATATTTT. This translates into CASTPGGGTSGNTIYF.

This chain links TRBV5-1 with TRBJ1-1, with a weak D call TRBD1 (5 bases). Between the trimmed V and J ends, which lost 2 bases and 6 bases, there was a span of 20 bases. The CDR3 has 16 amino acids. CDR1 SGHRS and CDR2 YFSETQ come from the germline V gene. Here the CDR3 DNA reads TGCGCCAGCAGCTTACGGGGCCTCGGGGGTCAGGCTGAAGCTTTCTTT. Protein sequence: CASSLRGLGGQAEAFF. The whole variable domain, remainder taken from reference TRBV5-1 and TRBJ1-1, is KAGVTQTPRYLIKTRGQQVTLSCSPISGHRSVSWYQQTPGQGLQFLFEYFSETQRNKGNFPGRFSGRQFSNSRSEMNVSTLELGDSALYLCASSLRGLGGQAEAFFGQGTRLTVV.

This clone was found a few times. The chain is built from TRBV30 and TRBJ1-4, with 7 bases identical to TRBD1. The CDR3 is made up of 16 amino acids. V trimming: 4 bases; J trimming: 4 bases; junction bases outside the gene matches: 12. In germline, CDR1 is GTSNPN, CDR2 SVGIG (reference sequence). CDR3 loop: CAWNSKGAYNNEKLFF. The DNA of the CDR3 is TGTGCCTGGAATAGTAAGGGGGCGTATAATAATGAAAAACTGTTTTTT.

The CDR3 DNA reads as TGTGCCATCAGTACCGCAGGACAGGGGCTCTCCTATAATTCACCCCTCCACTTT. Encoded protein: CAISTAGQGLSYNSPLHF. This rearrangement joins TRBV10-3 to TRBJ1-6; 9 bases line up with TRBD1. With V trimmed by 5 bases and J by 0 bases, 8 bases remained unmatched. CDR3 size: 18 residues. Per germline, CDR1 ENHRY and CDR2 SYGVKD.

The chain has TRBV10-3 and TRBJ1-2, with 10 bases fitting TRBD1. The V and J ends lost 7 bases and 4 bases, in that order; junction bases with no gene match: 9. Looked up from germline, CDR1 is ENHRY and CDR2 is SYGVKD. The CDR3 sequence is 15 residues long. The CDR3 DNA reads TGTGCCATCAAAAGGGGACAGGGGCCCGTCTATGGCTACACCTTC. It specifies CAIKRGQGPVYGYTF.